This T cell receptor beta chain appears in the sequencing data of a study of cytomegalovirus exposure and HLA in healthy donors. Study observations and caveats: About 87% or about 30% of the time was how often most TCR beta V segments were productive, according to an earlier analysis.

With respect to this clone: Antigen: not known.

This PCR relied on a set of 60 Vbeta primers and 13 Jbeta primers. Generated by immunoSEQ multiplex PCR, the TCRdb table keeps only in-frame clones and is missing some. Among under 130,000 clones listed, around 86% were seen once. The germline CDR1 and CDR2 sequences are MNHNS and SASEGT. V lost 2 bases and J lost 0, with 8 bases in between. CDR3 size: 15 residues. This TCR came from a man aged 25-45 years in good health and CMV-seropositive. Sequences were obtained from PBMCs. The V call is TRBV6-1, the J call TRBJ1-3; D is ambiguous. CDR3 sequence (DNA): TGTGCCAGCAGTGAACGTACTTTCTCTGGAAACACCATATATTTT. This sequence encodes CASSERTFSGNTIYF.